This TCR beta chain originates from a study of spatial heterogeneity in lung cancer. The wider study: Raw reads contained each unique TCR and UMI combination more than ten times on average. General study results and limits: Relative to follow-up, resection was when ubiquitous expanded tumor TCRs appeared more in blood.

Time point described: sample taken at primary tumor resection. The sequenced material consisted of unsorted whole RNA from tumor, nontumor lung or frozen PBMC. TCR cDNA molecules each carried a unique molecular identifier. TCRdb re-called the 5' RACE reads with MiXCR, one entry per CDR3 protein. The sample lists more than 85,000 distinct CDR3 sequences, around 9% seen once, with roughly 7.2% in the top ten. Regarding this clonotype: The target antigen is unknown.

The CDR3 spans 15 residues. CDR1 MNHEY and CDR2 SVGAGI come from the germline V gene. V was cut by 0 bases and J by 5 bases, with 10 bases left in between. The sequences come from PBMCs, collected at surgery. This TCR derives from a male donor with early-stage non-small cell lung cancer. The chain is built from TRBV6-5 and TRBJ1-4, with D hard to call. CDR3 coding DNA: TGTGCCAGCAGTTACTCGGCAACGAGGAATGAAAAACTGTTTTTT. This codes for CASSYSATRNEKLFF.